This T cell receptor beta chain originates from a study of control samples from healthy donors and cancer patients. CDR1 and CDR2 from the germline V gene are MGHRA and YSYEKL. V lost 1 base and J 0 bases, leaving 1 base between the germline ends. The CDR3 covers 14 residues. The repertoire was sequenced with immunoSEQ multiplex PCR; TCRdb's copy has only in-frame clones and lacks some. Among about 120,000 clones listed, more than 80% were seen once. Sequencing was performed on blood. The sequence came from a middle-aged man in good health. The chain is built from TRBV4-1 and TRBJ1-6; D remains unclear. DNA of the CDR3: TGCGCCAGCAGCCAAGTCTCCTATAATTCACCCCTCCACTTT. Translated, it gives CASSQVSYNSPLHF.